This TCR beta chain was profiled in a study of blood T cells in healthy people across ages. The study, taken as a whole, reports: Unsorted PBMCs blocked a conclusive comparison of naive and antigen-experienced cells. There was no known CMV status for donors, so expanded clonotype changes were possibly confounded.

This clonotype was counted only a few times. Its antigen remains unidentified. A second PCR of roughly 6 to 12 cycles used a sample-barcoded 5' primer and a J-beta primer mix. MiXCR was run by TCRdb on the 5' RACE reads, yielding one entry per CDR3 protein. This table has 850,000 to 1,000,000 distinct CDR3 sequences, just over 50% appearing once. Caucasian individuals from Russia who were healthy and aged 6 to 90 acted as donors. Germline CDR1 reads SGHTA; CDR2 reads FQGTGA. The CDR3 sequence is 14 residues long. Trimming removed 4 bases from V and 3 bases from J, with 12 bases in between. The sequence derives from a woman aged 60 to 75 in good health. The sample taken for sequencing was blood. This chain joins TRBV7-3 and TRBJ2-5, with D maybe TRBD2 (6 bases). The CDR3 loop is CASSSQPGEETQYF. The CDR3, as DNA: TGTGCCAGCAGCTCACAACCGGGAGAAGAGACCCAGTACTTC. Variable domain in full (rest from reference TRBV7-3 and TRBJ2-5): GAGVSQTPSNKVTEKGKYVELRCDPISGHTALYWYRQSLGQGPEFLIYFQGTGAADDSGLPNDRFFAVRPEGSVSTLKIQRTERGDSAVYLCASSSQPGEETQYFGPGTRLLVL.